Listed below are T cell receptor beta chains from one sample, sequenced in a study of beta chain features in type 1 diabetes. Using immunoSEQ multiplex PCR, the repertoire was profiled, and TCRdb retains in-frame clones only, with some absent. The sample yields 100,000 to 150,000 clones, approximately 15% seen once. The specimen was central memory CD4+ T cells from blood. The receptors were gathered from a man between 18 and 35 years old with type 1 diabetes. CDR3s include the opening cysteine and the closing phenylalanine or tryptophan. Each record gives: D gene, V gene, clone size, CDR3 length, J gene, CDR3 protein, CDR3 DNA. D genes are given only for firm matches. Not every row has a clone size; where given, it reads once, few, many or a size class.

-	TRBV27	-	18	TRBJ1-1	CASSLKRQVGFMNTEAFF	TGTGCCAGCAGTCTAAAGAGACAGGTGGGTTTTATGAACACTGAAGCTTTCTTT
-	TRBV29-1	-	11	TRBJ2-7	CSVGGTYEQYF	TGCAGCGTCGGAGGGACCTACGAGCAGTACTTC
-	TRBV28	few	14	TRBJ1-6	CASSLTGGRSPLHF	TGTGCCAGCAGTTTAACCGGGGGTAGGTCACCCCTCCACTTT
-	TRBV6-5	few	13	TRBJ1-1	CASSDTLNTEAFF	TGTGCCAGCAGTGACACCTTGAACACTGAAGCTTTCTTT
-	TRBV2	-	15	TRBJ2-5	CASRRSLGNQETQYF	TGTGCCAGCCGACGAAGCCTGGGAAACCAAGAGACCCAGTACTTC
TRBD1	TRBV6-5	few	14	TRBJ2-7	CASSARRDSYEQYF	TGTGCCAGCAGTGCCCGACGGGACAGCTACGAGCAGTACTTC
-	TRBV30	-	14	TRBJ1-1	CAWSGGIVFPEAFF	TGTGCCTGGAGTGGGGGGATAGTATTTCCTGAAGCTTTCTTT
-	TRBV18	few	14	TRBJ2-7	CASSPPRGVYEQYF	TGTGCCAGCTCACCACCGCGAGGAGTCTACGAGCAGTACTTC
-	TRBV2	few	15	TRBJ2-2	CASSERGTNTGELFF	TGTGCCAGCAGTGAAAGGGGTACCAACACCGGGGAGCTGTTTTTT
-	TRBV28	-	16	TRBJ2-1	CASRGHAADSYNEQFF	TGTGCCAGCAGAGGGCACGCAGCGGATTCCTACAATGAGCAGTTCTTC
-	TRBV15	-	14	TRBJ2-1	CATSLRTDESPQFF	TGTGCCACCAGCCTACGGACAGATGAATCACCCCAGTTCTTC
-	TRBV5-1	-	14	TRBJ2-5	CASSLELGEETQYF	TGCGCCAGCAGCTTGGAATTAGGAGAAGAGACCCAGTACTTC
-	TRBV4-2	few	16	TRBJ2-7	CASSQDRAEQLSEQYF	TGTGCCAGCAGCCAAGATCGGGCAGAACAGCTAAGCGAGCAGTACTTC
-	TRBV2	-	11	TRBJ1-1	CASIRETEAFF	TGTGCCAGCATCCGGGAGACTGAAGCTTTCTTT
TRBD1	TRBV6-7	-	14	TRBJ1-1	CASSSGQGDTEAFF	TGTGCCAGCAGTTCTGGACAGGGGGACACTGAAGCTTTCTTT
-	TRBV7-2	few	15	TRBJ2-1	CASSPSGYSNNEQFF	TGTGCCAGCAGCCCGTCCGGCTATTCTAACAATGAGCAGTTCTTC
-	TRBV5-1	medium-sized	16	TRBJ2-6	CASSLTPGTGANVLTF	TGCGCCAGCAGCTTGACCCCAGGGACTGGGGCCAACGTCCTGACTTTC
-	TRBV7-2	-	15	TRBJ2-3	CASSLNLLSTDTQYF	TGTGCCAGCAGCTTAAATCTCTTGAGCACAGATACGCAGTATTTT
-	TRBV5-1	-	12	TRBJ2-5	CASSLRQETQYF	TGCGCCAGCAGCCTCCGTCAAGAGACCCAGTACTTC
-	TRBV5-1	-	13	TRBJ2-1	CASSIDSYNEQFF	TGCGCCAGCAGCATTGACAGCTACAATGAGCAGTTCTTC
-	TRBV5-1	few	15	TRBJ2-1	CASSLEGVTYNEQFF	TGCGCCAGCAGCTTGGAGGGGGTTACCTACAATGAGCAGTTCTTC
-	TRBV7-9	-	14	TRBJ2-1	CASSLIPPRNEQFF	TGTGCCAGCAGCTTAATACCCCCCAGGAATGAGCAGTTCTTC
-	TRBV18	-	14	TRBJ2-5	CASSPRRDQETQYF	TGTGCCAGCTCACCACGGCGGGACCAAGAGACCCAGTACTTC
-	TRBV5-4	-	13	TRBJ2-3	CASSSEGGDTQYF	TGTGCCAGCAGCTCCGAGGGCGGAGATACGCAGTATTTT
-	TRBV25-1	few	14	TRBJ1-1	CASSDTGTTTEAFF	TGTGCCAGCAGTGATACAGGGACGACCACTGAAGCTTTCTTT
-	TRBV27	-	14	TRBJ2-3	CASSLSASTDTQYF	TGTGCCAGCAGTTTATCGGCTAGCACAGATACGCAGTATTTT
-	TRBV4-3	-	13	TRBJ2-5	CASSQDPDRTQYF	TGCGCCAGCAGCCAAGACCCCGATCGGACCCAGTACTTC
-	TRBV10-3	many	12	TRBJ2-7	CAISNSSYEQYF	TGTGCCATCAGTAACAGTTCCTACGAGCAGTACTTC
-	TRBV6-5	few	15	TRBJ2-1	CASSYGLDSYNEQFF	TGTGCCAGCAGTTACGGGCTGGATTCCTACAATGAGCAGTTCTTC
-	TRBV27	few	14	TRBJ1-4	CASSFQATNEKLFF	TGTGCCAGCAGTTTCCAGGCAACTAATGAAAAACTGTTTTTT
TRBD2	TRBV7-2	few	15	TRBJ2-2	CASQAGGRNTGELFF	TGTGCCAGCCAAGCGGGGGGCCGTAACACCGGGGAGCTGTTTTTT
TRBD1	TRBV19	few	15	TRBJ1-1	CASSIDLTGDTEAFF	TGTGCCAGTAGTATAGATCTCACAGGGGACACTGAAGCTTTCTTT
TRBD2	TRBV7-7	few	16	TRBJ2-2	CASGTRQVQHTGELFF	TGTGCTAGCGGGACCCGACAGGTCCAACACACCGGGGAGCTGTTTTTT
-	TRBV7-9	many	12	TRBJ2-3	CASSRDSDTQYF	TGTGCCAGCAGCCGAGATTCCGATACGCAGTATTTT
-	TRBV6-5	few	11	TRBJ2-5	CASHSQETQYF	TGTGCCAGCCACAGTCAAGAGACCCAGTACTTC
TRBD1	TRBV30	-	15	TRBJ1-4	CAWSLTGGSRGKLFF	TGTGCCTGGTCCCTAACAGGGGGCTCTAGGGGAAAACTGTTTTTT
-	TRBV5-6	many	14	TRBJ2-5	CASSLNDGLETQYF	TGTGCCAGCAGCTTGAACGATGGTCTCGAGACCCAGTACTTC
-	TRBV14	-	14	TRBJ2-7	CASSLGAGYYEQYF	TGTGCCAGCAGCCTCGGGGCAGGTTACTACGAGCAGTACTTC
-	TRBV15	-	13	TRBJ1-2	CATSSGGNYGYTF	TGTGCCACCAGCAGTGGGGGAAACTATGGCTACACCTTC
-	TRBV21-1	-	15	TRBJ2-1	CASKVGKESYNEQFF	TGTGCCAGCAAAGTTGGGAAGGAGTCCTACAATGAGCAGTTCTTC
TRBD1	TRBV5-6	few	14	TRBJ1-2	CASSFPDRVGGYTF	TGTGCCAGCAGCTTCCCGGACAGGGTAGGCGGCTACACCTTC